One sample yielded the 21 T cell receptor beta chains listed below, sequenced in a study of cytomegalovirus exposure and HLA in healthy donors (dated by TCRdb to 2017 to 2019). Libraries were built with the immunoSEQ multiplex PCR assay. A mixture of 60 forward primers for TCR Vbeta segments and 13 reverse primers for TCR Jbeta segments was used in the multiplex PCR. TCRdb limited this immuneACCESS table to in-frame rearrangements with V and J called. A share of clones is missing; checked studies link under half to unresolved V genes, and the rest is unexplained. For this sample there are 120,000 or so clones; over 60% appear just once. Together, the top ten hold around 5.8% of the sample. Sequencing used PBMCs. The receptors derive from a young man in good health and CMV-seropositive.

The chain couples TRBV5-1 to TRBJ2-3; 7 positions match TRBD1. The CDR3 runs 18 residues. V lost 4 bases and J lost 0; bases outside the gene matches: 14. Per the germline V gene, CDR1 is SGHRS and CDR2 is YFSETQ. The CDR3 spells CASSPRITGVSSTDTQYF. CDR3 coding DNA: TGCGCCAGCAGCCCCAGAATTACAGGGGTCTCTAGCACAGATACGCAGTATTTT.

V and J are TRBV6-1 and TRBJ1-2; possibly TRBD1 for D (6 bases). Germline V lookup: CDR1 MNHNS, CDR2 SASEGT. V dropped 2 bases and J dropped 9 bases, with 19 bases sitting between them. This CDR3 has 15 amino acids. The CDR3 coding sequence is TGTGCCAGCAGTGAATATTGGACAGCGAAGGGTAGCTACACCTTC. Protein: CASSEYWTAKGSYTF.

In its sample, this clone was seen once. One junction end does not reproduce the germline sequence, and a read error may be involved. The chain combines TRBV7-6 with TRBJ1-3; D uncertain. Germline V CDR1 and CDR2: SGHVS, FNYEAQ. The CDR3 runs 8 residues. CDR3 residues: CASSCSGF. CDR3 nucleotide sequence: TGTGCCAGCAGCTGTAGCGGTTTT.

This clone was seen just once. The V and J genes are TRBV9 and TRBJ2-5; weak D call: TRBD2 (6 bases). This CDR3 is 14 amino acids long. V lost 0 bases and J lost 0, with 6 bases in between. Per germline, CDR1 SGDLS and CDR2 YYNGEE. This CDR3 reads CASSVVADQETQYF. The CDR3, as DNA: TGTGCCAGCAGCGTAGTAGCGGACCAAGAGACCCAGTACTTC.

The V call is TRBV25-1, the J call TRBJ1-3, with D perhaps matching TRBD1 (5 bases). Looked up from germline, CDR1 is MGHDK and CDR2 is SYGVNS. V dropped 4 bases and J dropped 1 base, with 8 bases sitting between them. The CDR3 length is 14 residues. The CDR3 is CASSGGESGNTIYF. The CDR3 nucleotides are TGTGCCAGCAGTGGGGGGGAATCTGGAAACACCATATATTTT.

The chain recombines TRBV2 with TRBJ1-1, with D maybe TRBD1 (6 bases). Trimming stripped 4 bases from V and 3 bases from J, with 9 bases between. The CDR3 length is 13 residues. In germline, CDR1 is SNHLY, CDR2 FYNNEI. CDR3 sequence reads: CASSVGGYTEAFF. The CDR3 coding sequence is TGTGCCAGCAGTGTAGGGGGTTACACTGAAGCTTTCTTT. The entire variable domain, with the rest obtained from reference TRBV2 and TRBJ1-1, is as follows: EPEVTQTPSHQVTQMGQEVILRCVPISNHLYFYWYRQILGQKVEFLVSFYNNEISEKSEIFDDQFSVERPDGSNFTLKIRSTKLEDSAMYFCASSVGGYTEAFFGQGTRLTVV.

The chain links TRBV28 to TRBJ2-7; TRBD1 agrees at 7 bases. CDR1 and CDR2 (germline): MDHEN, SYDVKM. The J segment lost 2 bases and the V segment lost 8 bases, leaving 6 bases of the junction unmatched. CDR3 size: 13 residues. This CDR3 is CASLGQVPYEQYF. The CDR3 DNA follows: TGTGCCAGCCTTGGACAGGTCCCCTACGAGCAGTACTTC.

CDR3 in DNA: TGCAGTGCTTCGGGCACCGGGGAGCTGTTTTTT. Translating it yields CSASGTGELFF. This chain links TRBV20-1 with TRBJ2-2; D call uncertain. Trimming shortened V by 5 bases and J by 4 bases, and 5 bases separated the two germline ends. Germline-derived CDR1 and CDR2 are DFQATT and SNEGSKA (reference sequence). The length of the CDR3 is 11 residues.

The rearrangement links TRBV2 to TRBJ1-1; a weak D match, TRBD1 (5 bases). Trimming removed 6 bases from V and 3 bases from J, with 17 bases in between. This CDR3 contains 15 residues. Per germline, CDR1 SNHLY and CDR2 FYNNEI. This chain's CDR3 is CASSFKQEIYTEAFF. CDR3 sequence (DNA): TGTGCCAGCAGCTTTAAACAGGAGATTTACACTGAAGCTTTCTTT.

The rearrangement uses TRBV4-1 and TRBJ2-5, with D unresolved. With 0 bases removed from V and 6 bases from J, the gap between germline ends came to 5 bases. From germline, CDR1 is MGHRA and CDR2 YSYEKL. The length of the CDR3 is 12 residues. In nucleotides, the CDR3 is TGCGCCAGCAGCCAAGATTCCAAGACCCAGTACTTC. Translating it yields CASSQDSKTQYF.

V and J are TRBV7-2 and TRBJ2-2, with a weak D call TRBD2 (6 bases). The V gene's germline CDR1 is SGHTA and CDR2 FQGNSA. This CDR3 has 17 residues. Trimming removed 1 base at V and 7 bases at J, with 19 bases between. This CDR3 is CASSLVHWGGNGGELFF. The CDR3 DNA reads as TGTGCCAGCAGCTTAGTTCACTGGGGAGGTAACGGCGGGGAGCTGTTTTTT.

The rearrangement links TRBV11-1 to TRBJ2-3, with D perhaps TRBD1 (6 bases). The ends were cut back, 4 bases at V and 0 bases at J, with 11 bases in the middle. CDR1 SGHAT and CDR2 FQDESV come from the germline V gene (reference sequence). The CDR3 covers 15 residues. CDR3 DNA: TGTGCCAGCAGCTCGACAGGTTCTAGCACAGATACGCAGTATTTT. Translation gives CASSSTGSSTDTQYF.

V and J are TRBV6-1 and TRBJ1-3; 7 positions agree with TRBD1. Germline values: CDR1 MNHNS, CDR2 SASEGT. The CDR3 totals 13 residues. Germline trimming cut 4 bases from V and 6 bases from J; bases unmatched to any gene: 3. The DNA of the CDR3 is TGTGCCAGCAGTGTTGGGACAGAAAACACCATATATTTT. Translating it yields CASSVGTENTIYF.

Details on this clone: A junction boundary mismatches the germline segment, possibly from a read error. The chain recombines TRBV7-2 with TRBJ2-1; 14 nucleotides match TRBD2. The V gene's germline CDR1 is SGHTA and CDR2 FQGNSA. The CDR3 length is 18 residues. CDR3 in amino acids: CASGLGLAGGSSYNEQFF. The CDR3 DNA is TGTGCCAGCGGCTTAGGACTAGCGGGAGGTAGCTCCTACAATGAGCAGTTCTTC. The whole variable domain, remainder taken from reference TRBV7-2 and TRBJ2-1, is GAGVSQSPSNKVTEKGKDVELRCDPISGHTALYWYRQSLGQGLEFLIYFQGNSAPDKSGLPSDRFSAERTGGSVSTLTIQRTQQEDSAVYLCASGLGLAGGSSYNEQFFGPGTRLTVL.

V gene TRBV11-3 combines with J gene TRBJ2-7; 8 bases align to TRBD2. This CDR3 spans 12 amino acids. The V and J ends lost 5 bases and 4 bases, in that order; junction bases with no gene match: 1. The germline gives CDR1 SGHNT, CDR2 YENEEA. CDR3 sequence: CASSGGGYEQYF. CDR3 DNA: TGTGCCAGCAGCGGCGGGGGGTACGAGCAGTACTTC.

V usage is TRBV7-2 and J usage is TRBJ2-7; a weak D match, TRBD2 (6 bases). The V and J ends lost 1 base and 6 bases respectively, with 7 bases between them. The CDR3 is made up of 12 amino acids. Germline V CDR1 and CDR2: SGHTA, FQGNSA. CDR3 sequence (DNA): TGTGCCAGCAGCTTAGGGAGGGGCGAGCAGTACTTC. Translated: CASSLGRGEQYF.

The V and J genes are TRBV5-1 and TRBJ2-5, with 8 bases matching TRBD2. The CDR3 totals 13 residues. Germline V gene lookup returns CDR1 SGHRS and CDR2 YFSETQ. The trim removed 7 bases at V and 4 bases at J, leaving 6 bases unmatched. The CDR3 nucleotides read TGCGCCAGCCGTAGCGGGGCCCGAGAGACCCAGTACTTC. This gives the protein CASRSGARETQYF.

Worth noting for this clone: At one end the junction does not follow the germline gene, possibly because of a read error. The rearrangement uses TRBV5-1 and TRBJ2-4, with D perhaps TRBD2 (6 bases). This CDR3 contains 14 residues. Germline-derived CDR1 and CDR2 are SGHRS and YFSETQ. CDR3 sequence (DNA): TGCGCCAGCACCAAGGAGGGGCCCAAAAACAGTCAGTACTTC. Its translation is CASTKEGPKNSQYF.

The V and J genes are TRBV5-1 and TRBJ2-7; 9 nucleotides match TRBD1. This CDR3 has 14 amino acids. V lost 0 bases to trimming and J lost 4 bases; unmatched junction nucleotides: 2. Germline V gives CDR1 SGHRS, CDR2 YFSETQ. The CDR3 sequence is CASSLVQGAYEQYF. CDR3 nucleotides: TGCGCCAGCAGCTTGGTACAGGGGGCTTACGAGCAGTACTTC.

The chain is built from TRBV15 and TRBJ1-2, with D possibly being TRBD1 (6 bases). V was pared by 1 base and J by 4 bases, with 10 bases between. Germline CDR1 and CDR2: LNHNV and YYDKDF (reference sequence). This CDR3 has 14 amino acids. CDR3 residues: CATSRAGESYGYTF. As DNA, the CDR3 is TGTGCCACCAGCAGAGCAGGGGAGAGCTATGGCTACACCTTC. Complete variable domain (other parts from reference TRBV15 and TRBJ1-2): DAMVIQNPRYQVTQFGKPVTLSCSQTLNHNVMYWYQQKSSQAPKLLFHYYDKDFNNEADTPDNFQSRRPNTSFCFLDIRSPGLGDTAMYLCATSRAGESYGYTFGSGTRLTVV.

This clone was counted only a few times. This chain links TRBV7-6 with TRBJ1-1; 8 nucleotides agree with TRBD1. Germline-derived CDR1 and CDR2 are SGHVS and FNYEAQ. Trimming at V came to 1 base and at J to 12 bases, leaving 7 bases not matched to a gene. The CDR3 has 13 residues. The CDR3 region has the DNA TGTGCCAGCAGCTTAGATCTGGACAGGGTGACTTTCTTT. This gives the protein CASSLDLDRVTFF.